This is a list of T cell receptor beta chains from one sample in a study of T cell responses to AZD1222 COVID-19 vaccine. The method was immunoSEQ multiplex PCR; TCRdb's version includes in-frame clones alone and lacks a portion of them. The sample lists fewer than 120,000 clones; about 90% were seen once. This specimen consisted of peripheral blood, obtained 28 days after the second AZD1222 dose. The receptors here all came from an adult who received the AZD1222 COVID-19 vaccine. CDR3s include the opening cysteine and the closing phenylalanine or tryptophan. D genes are given only for firm matches. Rows give clone size only sometimes, using once, few, many, or a class for an expanded clone.

V gene	clone size	J gene	D gene	CDR3 DNA	CDR3 protein
TRBV5-8	-	TRBJ2-5	-	TGTGCCAGCAGCTTGCCCAGGGACCAAGAGACCCAGTACTTC	CASSLPRDQETQYF
TRBV19	-	TRBJ2-1	TRBD2	TGTGCCAGTAGGCAACCCACTAGCGGAAACAATGAGCAGTTCTTC	CASRQPTSGNNEQFF
TRBV19	-	TRBJ1-5	-	TGTGCCAGTAGTAGCCCCCGGGCTTCGGGCAATCAGCCCCAGCATTTT	CASSSPRASGNQPQHF
TRBV19	-	TRBJ2-2	-	TGTGCCAGTAGTCTCGACCGGGCCTCCTACGGGGAGCTGTTTTTT	CASSLDRASYGELFF
TRBV6-1	-	TRBJ2-1	-	TGTGCCAGCAGTGAACAGGGGGGTGGCTCCTACAATGAGCAGTTCTTC	CASSEQGGGSYNEQFF
TRBV2	once	TRBJ2-5	-	TGTGCCAGCAGTGCGAACGGACAAGAGACCCAGTACTTC	CASSANGQETQYF
TRBV28	-	TRBJ2-5	-	TGTGCCAGCAGTTTGGCCCCAGAGACCCAGTACTTC	CASSLAPETQYF
TRBV28	once	TRBJ1-5	TRBD1	TGTGCCAGCAGCAGTAGGGGGCGGAATCAGCCCCAGCATTTT	CASSSRGRNQPQHF
TRBV27	-	TRBJ1-1	-	TGTGCCAGCAGTTTATTCGGGAGGAACACTGAAGCTTTCTTT	CASSLFGRNTEAFF
TRBV6-4	-	TRBJ1-6	TRBD1	TGTGCCAGCAGCCGACAGGGCAATAATTCACCCCTCCACTTT	CASSRQGNNSPLHF
TRBV5-1	-	TRBJ2-5	TRBD1	TGCGCCAGCAGCTCCGCCGGGACAGGGGAAGAGACCCAGTACTTC	CASSSAGTGEETQYF
TRBV18	-	TRBJ1-5	TRBD1	TGTGCCAGCTCACCCCAGGGGGTAGTGGGTCAGCCCCAGCATTTT	CASSPQGVVGQPQHF
TRBV24-1	-	TRBJ2-7	-	TGTGCCACCAGTGGGGAAAGGGATTTCGAGCAGTACTTC	CATSGERDFEQYF
TRBV2	-	TRBJ1-1	TRBD1	TGTGCCAGCAGCGGACAGGGTATGGGTGAAGCTTTCTTT	CASSGQGMGEAFF
TRBV12-3/TRBV12-4	-	TRBJ1-1	-	TGTGCCAGCAGTCAAGACAGATACACTGAAGCTTTCTTT	CASSQDRYTEAFF
TRBV24-1	-	TRBJ1-2	TRBD1	TGTGCCACCAGTGACTTAAAAACGACAGGGAGTCTTCATGGCTACACCTTC	CATSDLKTTGSLHGYTF
TRBV5-1	-	TRBJ2-3	TRBD2	TGCGCCAGCAGCTTGCTAGCGGGAAGACGTAGCACAGATACGCAGTATTTT	CASSLLAGRRSTDTQYF
TRBV19	-	TRBJ1-3	-	TGTGCCAGTAGTATAGTGGCAGGGTTCGGAAACACCATATATTTT	CASSIVAGFGNTIYF
TRBV9	-	TRBJ2-1	-	TGTGCCAGCAGCGTAGGTTACAATGAGCAGTTCTTC	CASSVGYNEQFF
TRBV27	-	TRBJ2-7	TRBD1	TGTGCCAGCAGCCTCAACAGGGGGCCCCGCTACGAGCAGTACTTC	CASSLNRGPRYEQYF
TRBV18	-	TRBJ1-1	TRBD1	TGTGCCAGCTCACCAGGACAGGGGATTGAAGCTTTCTTT	CASSPGQGIEAFF
TRBV20-1	-	TRBJ1-5	-	TGCAGTGCTAGTCATAGCAATCAGCCCCAGCATTTT	CSASHSNQPQHF
TRBV3-1/TRBV3-2	-	TRBJ1-2	-	TGTGCCAGCAGCTCCATCGGGGTAGCGGACTATGGCTACACCTTC	CASSSIGVADYGYTF
TRBV28	few	TRBJ2-7	-	TGTGCCAGCAAACTCCCCGGCAGGGTGTACGAGCAGTACTTC	CASKLPGRVYEQYF
TRBV2	-	TRBJ1-5	-	TGTGCCAGCACCAAGGGGCTGGATCAGCCCCAGCATTTT	CASTKGLDQPQHF
TRBV19	-	TRBJ2-3	-	TGTGCCAGTAAATGGGGCCGTGACACAGATACGCAGTATTTT	CASKWGRDTDTQYF
TRBV9	-	TRBJ2-1	-	TGTGCCAGCAGCGTAGTTCCTGGGTCCTACAATGAGCAGTTCTTC	CASSVVPGSYNEQFF
TRBV3-1/TRBV3-2	-	TRBJ2-7	-	TGTGCCAGCAGCCAAGATCCGCCCTACGAGCAGTACTTC	CASSQDPPYEQYF
TRBV3-1/TRBV3-2	few	TRBJ1-1	-	TGTGCCAGCAGCCAGGACGACGGCGGTAGTGGAGCTTTCTTT	CASSQDDGGSGAFF
TRBV4-2	-	TRBJ1-4	TRBD1	TGTGCCAGCAGCCAACCATTCGGCTCAGGACAGGGGGCATCTGCTAATGAAAAACTGTTTTTT	CASSQPFGSGQGASANEKLFF
TRBV18	once	TRBJ2-7	-	TGTGCCAGCTCCCCTGAGGGACCTTCCTACGAGCAGTACTTC	CASSPEGPSYEQYF
TRBV27	-	TRBJ2-6	-	TGTGCCAGCAGTTTACGGTCAGACTCTGGGGCCAACGTCCTGACTTTC	CASSLRSDSGANVLTF
TRBV7-9	-	TRBJ1-2	TRBD1	TGTGCCAGCAGCCGGGACAGGAACTATGGCTACACCTTC	CASSRDRNYGYTF
TRBV28	-	TRBJ1-1	-	TGTGCCAGCAGTTTCAGCAGGGTGAGTGCTGAAGCTTTCTTT	CASSFSRVSAEAFF
TRBV6-5	-	TRBJ2-1	TRBD1	TGTGCCAGCAGTTACTCAACAGGGGGCTTCTACAATGAGCAGTTCTTC	CASSYSTGGFYNEQFF
TRBV28	-	TRBJ1-1	TRBD1	TGTGCCAGCAGCGGACAGGGAAAGAACACTGAAGCTTTCTTT	CASSGQGKNTEAFF
TRBV27	-	TRBJ1-5	-	TGTGCCAGCAGCACAAGGAATCAGCCCCAGCATTTT	CASSTRNQPQHF
TRBV5-4	-	TRBJ1-1	TRBD1	TGTGCCAGCAGTAAGGGGGCGAGGACTGAAGCTTTCTTT	CASSKGARTEAFF
TRBV30	-	TRBJ1-2	-	TGTGCCTTAGAGGACGGTGGGGCGAACTATGGCTACACCTTC	CALEDGGANYGYTF
TRBV11-2	-	TRBJ1-2	-	TGTGCCAGCAGCTTAGAACCGATATATGGCTACACCTTC	CASSLEPIYGYTF
TRBV29-1	-	TRBJ2-5	TRBD2	TGCAGCGTTGAGGAATCCGGGACTAGCGGCTACTTC	CSVEESGTSGYF
TRBV6-5	-	TRBJ1-1	-	TGTGCCAGCGCGTATGGGGGGCGCGTTTCAGGAGCTTTCTTT	CASAYGGRVSGAFF
TRBV18	-	TRBJ1-3	TRBD1	TGTGCCAGCTCATCAAACAGGGGGTCGGAAGGAAACACCATATATTTT	CASSSNRGSEGNTIYF
TRBV6-1	-	TRBJ1-5	TRBD1	TGTGCCAGCAGTGAAGGACAGGGGAGAGTTAAACCCCAGCATTTT	CASSEGQGRVKPQHF
TRBV3-1/TRBV3-2	-	TRBJ2-7	-	TGTGCCAGCAGCCAAGGCCGCCGAGACCACGAGCAGTACTTC	CASSQGRRDHEQYF
TRBV28	-	TRBJ1-1	TRBD1	TGTGCCAGCAGTACCGGGACAGGGGGCACTGAAGCTTTCTTT	CASSTGTGGTEAFF
TRBV5-1	-	TRBJ1-2	-	TGCGCCAGCAGCGTGGGGACCTCCGGAATAGTGCTCACCTTC	CASSVGTSGIVLTF
TRBV5-1	-	TRBJ1-4	-	TGCGCCAGCAGTCCGGGGACACGGGAAAAACTGTTTTTT	CASSPGTREKLFF
TRBV27	-	TRBJ1-1	-	TGTGCCAGCAGTTTATCTCGGGGCTCTGAAGCTTTCTTT	CASSLSRGSEAFF
TRBV18	-	TRBJ2-2	TRBD1	TGTGCCAGCTCACCCCTGGACAGGGCGAACACCGGGGAGCTGTTTTTT	CASSPLDRANTGELFF
TRBV6-4	-	TRBJ1-2	-	TGTGCCAGCGAGTTGTGGGGGTTGGTGGAGAATGGCTACACCTTC	CASELWGLVENGYTF
TRBV18	-	TRBJ2-7	TRBD1	TGTGCCAGCTCACCAAGGGACAGGAAAAACGAGCAGTACTTC	CASSPRDRKNEQYF